This TCR beta chain was sequenced in a study of ipilimumab plus nivolumab after autologous stem cell transplantation. As concerns this clone: The antigen remains unidentified.

With 5 bases removed from V and 2 bases from J, the gap between germline ends came to 13 bases. CDR3 length equals 16 residues. From germline, CDR1 is SEHNR and CDR2 FQNEAQ (reference sequence). Clones were sequenced by immunoSEQ multiplex PCR, and TCRdb holds only the in-frame ones, with some missing. The data show 15,000 or so clones, about 81% seen once. General study results and limits: Authors suggest TCR repertoire, Treg phenotype and gut microbiota support further study.

The clonotype comes from a male donor with diffuse large B-cell lymphoma. This chain connects TRBV7-9 to TRBJ2-6, with no clear D. The sequences come from PBMCs, collected in a trial of ipilimumab plus nivolumab as post-transplant consolidation. This CDR3 reads CASSPYDGPGANVLTF. In DNA form, the CDR3 reads TGTGCCAGCAGCCCTTATGACGGCCCTGGGGCCAACGTCCTGACTTTC.